The 29 T cell receptor beta chains listed next were all sequenced from one sample in a study of beta chain features in type 1 diabetes. Expressed TCRB transcripts got sequenced, as all isolated RNA was reverse transcribed. TCRdb's table, derived via immunoSEQ multiplex PCR, lists solely in-frame clones and lacks some. In the table there are hundreds of thousands of clones, roughly a sixth of which are singletons. The specimen was naive CD4+ T cells from blood. The source of these receptors is a man younger than 30 in good health.

In its sample, this clone was seen a few times. The rearrangement uses TRBV28 and TRBJ2-5; TRBD1 or TRBD2 may be the D gene (6 bases each). CDR3 length equals 14 residues. Trimming took off 1 base at V and 7 bases at J, with 13 bases between the two ends. Germline V gene sequence: CDR1 MDHEN, CDR2 SYDVKM. CDR3 coding DNA: TGTGCCAGCAGTTTATTCGGCAGGGGAGGGACCCAGTACTTC. Protein product: CASSLFGRGGTQYF.

A few counts support this clone. V and J are TRBV7-6 and TRBJ1-6; D not certain. The CDR3 covers 15 residues. Germline assignment: CDR1 SGHVS and CDR2 FNYEAQ. Between the trimmed V and J ends, which lost 0 bases and 5 bases, there was a span of 8 bases. CDR3 sequence: CASSLAAKDNSPLHF. In DNA, the CDR3 is TGTGCCAGCAGCTTAGCTGCCAAGGATAATTCACCCCTCCACTTT.

The rearrangement links TRBV19 to TRBJ1-5; TRBD1 matches at 8 bases. From germline, CDR1 is LNHDA and CDR2 SQIVND (reference sequence). The CDR3 loop spans 16 amino acids. Losses at the gene ends were 3 bases for V and 6 bases for J; bases not matched to a gene: 10. CDR3 sequence (DNA): TGTGCCAGTAGTATCTCACTGGACAGGGAAAGTCAGCCCCAGCATTTT. Protein product: CASSISLDRESQPQHF.

This clone showed up just a few times. V gene TRBV5-1 combines with J gene TRBJ2-1; D unclear. Germline-derived CDR1 and CDR2 are SGHRS and YFSETQ. The V gene lost 0 bases and the J gene lost 8 bases, with 12 bases spanning the gap. CDR3 length: 14 residues. DNA of the CDR3: TGCGCCAGCAGCTTGGATAGGACCTGGGATGAGCAGTTCTTC. Residues: CASSLDRTWDEQFF.

The rearrangement uses TRBV28 and TRBJ2-7; unclear D gene. This CDR3 is 14 amino acids long. V lost 7 bases and J lost 5, with 18 bases in between. Germline CDR1 MDHEN, CDR2 SYDVKM. The CDR3 region has the DNA TGTGCCAGCACTCTGACCCCGAAAGCCCACGAGCAGTACTTC. Its translation is CASTLTPKAHEQYF.

This chain joins TRBV15 and TRBJ1-1; D is uncertain. CDR1 LNHNV and CDR2 YYDKDF come from the germline V gene (reference sequence). This CDR3 has 14 amino acids. The V end was cut by 1 base, the J end by 6 bases, with 12 bases between. In nucleotides, the CDR3 is TGTGCCACCAGCAGAGTACGCAGTATTGCTGAAGCTTTCTTT. It yields the protein CATSRVRSIAEAFF.

The gene calls are TRBV2 and TRBJ2-3; 9 nucleotides line up with TRBD1. The V and J ends lost 6 bases and 2 bases, in that order; junction bases with no gene match: 9. The V gene's germline CDR1 is SNHLY and CDR2 FYNNEI. The CDR3 consists of 16 residues. The DNA for the CDR3 is TGTGCCAGCAGCGGACAGGGGAAGAAGCACACAGATACGCAGTATTTT. Protein: CASSGQGKKHTDTQYF.

This clone was seen only a few times. The V call is TRBV9, the J call TRBJ2-7; D not resolved. This CDR3 contains 15 residues. Per the germline V gene, CDR1 is SGDLS and CDR2 is YYNGEE. V shed 0 bases and J shed 0 bases, with 10 bases lying between them. CDR3 protein: CASSVDRQSSYEQYF. In DNA form, the CDR3 reads TGTGCCAGCAGCGTAGATCGGCAGAGCTCCTACGAGCAGTACTTC.

J is TRBJ2-4 and V is TRBV4-3; 16 bases agree with TRBD2. Per germline, CDR1 LGHNA and CDR2 YSLEER. The CDR3 has 21 amino acids. Unmatched junction bases numbered 12, after V lost 3 bases and J lost 1 base. This chain's CDR3 is CASSQEISGLAGGPAKNIQYF. Here the CDR3 DNA reads TGCGCCAGCAGCCAGGAGATCTCGGGACTAGCGGGGGGGCCGGCCAAAAACATTCAGTACTTC.

There are a few counts of this clone. The chain carries TRBV28 and TRBJ1-1; D remains ambiguous. CDR1 is MDHEN and CDR2 is SYDVKM in the germline V gene. The CDR3 is 14 amino acids. V was trimmed by 3 bases and J by 0 bases, leaving 8 bases between them. The CDR3 nucleotides read TGTGCCAGCAGTTTCGTACAGATGAACACTGAAGCTTTCTTT. Translated: CASSFVQMNTEAFF.

With respect to this clone: At one end, the junction sequence differs from germline, possibly due to a read error. Within the sample, other DNA sequences also encode this same CDR3. The chain has TRBV7-9 and TRBJ2-7, with a tentative D call TRBD2 (5 bases). Germline V gene lookup returns CDR1 SEHNR and CDR2 FQNEAQ (reference sequence). The CDR3 totals 13 residues. Here the CDR3 DNA reads TGTGCCAGCAGACTAACCGGGAACTACGAACAGTACTTC. It yields the protein CASRLTGNYEQYF.

The sample holds a few counts of this clone. V usage is TRBV29-1 and J usage is TRBJ2-3; no clear D gene. The CDR3 contains 15 residues. V shed 7 bases and J shed 2 bases, with 19 bases lying between them. CDR1 is SQVTM, CDR2 ANQGSEA, per germline. The CDR3 reads CSAQLARRSTDTQYF. DNA of the CDR3: TGCAGCGCCCAATTAGCCCGGCGGTCCACAGATACGCAGTATTTT.

As to this clone: The junction and the germline gene differ at one end; a read error may be behind it. This chain uses TRBV7-7 with TRBJ2-3; 14 nucleotides line up with TRBD2. CDR3 length: 17 residues. The germline V gene encodes CDR1 SSHAT and CDR2 FNYEAQ (reference sequence). DNA for the CDR3: TGTGCTAGCAGCCCCCGCCTGACTAGCGGGGGGGCTGATACGCAGTATTTT. This translates into CASSPRLTSGGADTQYF.

This chain joins TRBV19 and TRBJ2-1; 7 positions agree with TRBD2. Germline loops: CDR1 LNHDA, CDR2 SQIVND (reference sequence). The CDR3 loop spans 16 amino acids. The V and J ends lost 1 base and 5 bases, in that order; junction bases with no gene match: 8. The CDR3 loop reads CASSIAGTTPDNEQFF. CDR3 DNA sequence: TGTGCCAGTAGTATAGCGGGGACTACGCCAGACAATGAGCAGTTCTTC.

The chain employs TRBV29-1 and TRBJ1-2, with TRBD1 matching over 7 bases. The CDR3 totals 13 residues. Germline V gives CDR1 SQVTM, CDR2 ANQGSEA. The V segment lost 1 base and the J segment 5 bases; nucleotides outside the gene matches: 4. This chain's CDR3 is CSVEVGRGYGYTF. The DNA for the CDR3 is TGCAGCGTTGAAGTTGGCAGGGGGTATGGCTACACCTTC.

This clone has a handful of counts. The chain combines TRBV5-4 with TRBJ2-5; no clear D gene. Trimming removed 1 base from V and 4 bases from J, with 8 bases in between. This CDR3 has 13 amino acids. CDR1 is SGHNT, CDR2 YYREEE, per germline (reference sequence). CDR3 coding DNA: TGTGCCAGCAGCTTGTCCCAGCCAGAGACCCAGTACTTC. It yields the protein CASSLSQPETQYF. The whole variable domain, remainder taken from reference TRBV5-4 and TRBJ2-5, is ETGVTQSPTHLIKTRGQQVTLRCSSQSGHNTVSWYQQALGQGPQFIFQYYREEENGRGNFPPRFSGLQFPNYSSELNVNALELDDSALYLCASSLSQPETQYFGPGTRLLVL.

This clone occurred once. V gene TRBV7-9 combines with J gene TRBJ2-3; 8 bases agree with TRBD1. Germline CDR1 and CDR2: SEHNR and FQNEAQ (reference sequence). There are 14 residues in the CDR3. V shed 5 bases, J shed 6 bases, and the junction held 7 bases outside the gene matches. This CDR3 reads CASSRGQGSDTQYF. The CDR3 DNA reads as TGTGCCAGCAGCCGAGGACAGGGCTCTGATACGCAGTATTTT.

This chain links TRBV6-6 with TRBJ1-2, with TRBD1 identical over 7 bases. The germline V gene has CDR1 MNHNY and CDR2 SVGAGI (reference sequence). V dropped 4 bases and J dropped 0; count of bases not matched to a gene: 2. The CDR3 is 14 residues long. The CDR3: CASSLGTANYGYTF. CDR3 nucleotides: TGTGCCAGCAGTTTGGGGACAGCTAACTATGGCTACACCTTC.

This clone was observed a few times. The rearrangement uses TRBV27 and TRBJ2-7, with a possible D match to TRBD2 (6 bases). Per germline, CDR1 MNHEY and CDR2 SMNVEV (reference sequence). The CDR3 runs 15 residues. Trimming took 4 bases from V and 4 from J, leaving 17 bases between them. The CDR3 sequence: CASSSSSAGRYEQYF. CDR3 bases: TGTGCCAGCAGTTCCTCCTCGGCGGGAAGGTACGAGCAGTACTTC.

The chain recombines TRBV9 with TRBJ2-1, with 8 bases fitting TRBD2. Trimming removed 4 bases from V and 10 bases from J; junction bases left unmatched: 13. The CDR3 is 15 amino acids. CDR1 and CDR2 from the germline V gene are SGDLS and YYNGEE. CDR3 amino acids: CASSSSWTSWGEQFF. For the CDR3, the DNA is TGTGCCAGCAGCTCTTCTTGGACTAGCTGGGGAGAGCAGTTCTTC. The full variable domain, with the rest looked up from reference TRBV9 and TRBJ2-1, is DSGVTQTPKHLITATGQRVTLRCSPRSGDLSVYWYQQSLDQGLQFLIQYYNGEERAKGNILERFSAQQFPDLHSELNLSSLELGDSALYFCASSSSWTSWGEQFFGPGTRLTVL.

This clone was counted a few times. V and J are TRBV11-2 and TRBJ2-5, with D possibly TRBD2 on 5 matching bases. The length of the CDR3 is 13 residues. Trimming shortened V by 3 bases and J by 6 bases, and 11 bases separated the two germline ends. Per the germline V gene, CDR1 is SGHAT and CDR2 is FQNNGV. Written as DNA, the CDR3 is TGTGCCAGCAGCTTCTCCGAGCGGCAGACCCAGTACTTC. It is translated as CASSFSERQTQYF. The whole variable domain, filled in from reference TRBV11-2 and TRBJ2-5, reads EAGVAQSPRYKIIEKRQSVAFWCNPISGHATLYWYQQILGQGPKLLIQFQNNGVVDDSQLPKDRFSAERLKGVDSTLKIQPAKLEDSAVYLCASSFSERQTQYFGPGTRLLVL.

The chain joins TRBV18 to TRBJ1-4, with D perhaps matching TRBD1 (5 bases). Germline loops: CDR1 KGHSH, CDR2 LQKENI. The V end lost 0 bases, the J end lost 8 bases, and 16 bases lay between the germline ends. This CDR3 is built from 16 residues. The CDR3 region is CASSPPEGRDGEKLFF. The DNA of the CDR3 is TGTGCCAGCTCACCACCGGAAGGCAGGGATGGGGAAAAACTGTTTTTT.

The CDR3 protein is CASSPPAGSGEQYF. The DNA for the CDR3 is TGTGCCAGCAGTCCCCCAGCGGGATCGGGGGAGCAGTACTTC. This chain joins TRBV28 and TRBJ2-7; 7 bases line up with TRBD2. Germline CDR1 and CDR2: MDHEN and SYDVKM. V dropped 5 bases and J dropped 7; count of bases not matched to a gene: 11. This CDR3 spans 14 amino acids.

The chain couples TRBV10-3 to TRBJ2-7, with 11 bases lining up with TRBD2. Trimming removed 7 bases from V and 4 bases from J; junction bases left unmatched: 3. The V gene's germline CDR1 is ENHRY and CDR2 SYGVKD. CDR3 length: 13 residues. CDR3 in amino acids: CAIMGTSGYEQYF. The CDR3, as DNA: TGTGCCATCATGGGGACTAGCGGTTACGAGCAGTACTTC.

The chain combines TRBV14 with TRBJ1-3; no definite D call. The V and J ends lost 5 bases and 2 bases respectively, with 7 bases between them. The CDR3 totals 13 residues. CDR1 is SGHDN, CDR2 FVKESK, per germline. Here the CDR3 reads CASSAGPGNTIYF. In nucleotides, the CDR3 is TGTGCCAGCAGCGCCGGGCCTGGAAACACCATATATTTT.

This clone appeared a few times. The chain uses TRBV28 and TRBJ1-4, with 10 bases fitting TRBD1. Germline trimming cut 4 bases from V and 6 bases from J; bases unmatched to any gene: 5. CDR1 MDHEN and CDR2 SYDVKM come from the germline V gene. CDR3 length equals 15 residues. CDR3 nucleotide sequence: TGTGCCAGCAGTTCAGGAGGGACAGGGGATGAAAAACTGTTTTTT. Translating gives CASSSGGTGDEKLFF.

This clone has more than one count but fewer than ten. This sequence joins TRBV25-1 and TRBJ1-5, with D perhaps TRBD1 (6 bases). Germline CDR1 is MGHDK and CDR2 is SYGVNS. With 5 bases removed from V and 4 bases from J, the gap between germline ends came to 15 bases. This CDR3 comprises 15 residues. The CDR3 bases are TGTGCCAGCAGTCCAGCCGGGACACAAAATCAGCCCCAGCATTTT. Translated: CASSPAGTQNQPQHF. The variable domain in full, completed from reference TRBV25-1 and TRBJ1-5, reads EADIYQTPRYLVIGTGKKITLECSQTMGHDKMYWYQQDPGMELHLIHYSYGVNSTEKGDLSSESTVSRIRTEHFPLTLESARPSHTSQYLCASSPAGTQNQPQHFGDGTRLSIL.

This clone was recorded a few times. J is TRBJ1-1 and V is TRBV28; D not certain. The germline V gene encodes CDR1 MDHEN and CDR2 SYDVKM. V lost 5 bases to trimming and J lost 1 base, with 8 bases between them. The CDR3 spans 13 residues. CDR3 sequence: CASSPIQNTEAFF. The CDR3 coding sequence is TGTGCCAGCAGTCCGATCCAGAACACTGAAGCTTTCTTT.

This clone was counted a few times. The J gene is TRBJ2-3, the V gene TRBV2; 8 bases match TRBD2. The germline V gene encodes CDR1 SNHLY and CDR2 FYNNEI. This CDR3 region has 15 residues. The V segment lost 11 bases and the J segment 0 bases; nucleotides outside the gene matches: 10. CDR3 protein: CAHRGGRRSTDTQYF. The CDR3 region has the DNA TGTGCCCACCGGGGGGGCCGAAGGAGCACAGATACGCAGTATTTT. The variable domain in full, with the rest retrieved from reference TRBV2 and TRBJ2-3, is EPEVTQTPSHQVTQMGQEVILRCVPISNHLYFYWYRQILGQKVEFLVSFYNNEISEKSEIFDDQFSVERPDGSNFTLKIRSTKLEDSAMYFCAHRGGRRSTDTQYFGPGTRLTVL.